Following are 8 T cell receptor beta chains from one sample sequenced in a study of graft-versus-host responses after intestinal transplantation. Antigens for these TCRs are unknown. Assay: immunoSEQ multiplex PCR; the TCRdb copy retains only in-frame clones and omits some. The sample carries around 110,000 clones, about nine tenths recorded once. Sequences were derived from unstimulated CD4+ T cells sorted from spleen or lymph node cells, sampled before intestinal transplant. All receptors derive from a human donor who received an intestinal transplant.

The rearrangement uses TRBV6-5 and TRBJ1-6; a possible D gene is TRBD1 (6 bases). CDR1 MNHEY and CDR2 SVGAGI come from the germline V gene. V gave up 5 bases and J gave up 5 bases, with 10 bases separating them. This CDR3 contains 14 residues. The CDR3 DNA reads TGTGCCAGCAGTGGGGGCGGTAATAATTCACCCCTCCACTTT. Translation: CASSGGGNNSPLHF.

The chain uses TRBV21-1 and TRBJ1-5. TRBV21-1 is given as a pseudogene. The CDR3 spans 15 residues. This chain's CDR3 is CANWGGAGGNQPQHF. DNA of the CDR3: TGTGCCAACTGGGGGGGGGCCGGGGGCAATCAGCCCCAGCATTTT.

This clone was seen a handful of times. V gene TRBV30 combines with J gene TRBJ1-1; no clear D gene. The CDR3 covers 15 residues. The V gene lost 3 bases and the J gene lost 0 bases, with 14 bases spanning the gap. Germline lookup yields CDR1 GTSNPN and CDR2 SVGIG (reference sequence). CDR3 nucleotide sequence: TGTGCCTGGAGACCTCCTGGCTTAATGAACACTGAAGCTTTCTTT. Encoded protein: CAWRPPGLMNTEAFF.

This rearrangement joins TRBV27 to TRBJ2-4; 11 nucleotides align to TRBD1. The CDR3 length is 19 residues. The V gene's germline CDR1 is MNHEY and CDR2 SMNVEV (reference sequence). V gave up 7 bases and J gave up 0 bases; unmatched junction bases: 14. CDR3 residues: CASTPWTGGLAGAKNIQYF. The DNA of the CDR3 is TGTGCCAGCACCCCTTGGACAGGGGGCCTAGCGGGAGCCAAAAACATTCAGTACTTC.

This clone has only one observation. The rearrangement links TRBV4-1 to TRBJ2-1; TRBD2 is a possible D gene (7 bases). Germline V gene data show CDR1 as MGHRA and CDR2 as YSYEKL. Between the trimmed V and J ends, which lost 4 bases and 7 bases, there was a span of 20 bases. CDR3 size: 16 residues. CDR3 bases: TGCGCCAGCAGCCCTTGGCCGGGGGGCGGCGGGAATGAGCAGTTCTTC. Amino acid sequence: CASSPWPGGGGNEQFF.

V and J are TRBV6-5 and TRBJ1-5; 7 bases are a match to TRBD1. From germline, CDR1 is MNHEY and CDR2 SVGAGI. V dropped 5 bases and J dropped 7; count of bases not matched to a gene: 8. CDR3 length: 14 amino acids. CDR3 region: CASSKTGVGQPQHF. Here the CDR3 DNA reads TGTGCCAGCAGTAAAACAGGGGTAGGACAGCCCCAGCATTTT.

This chain joins TRBV9 and TRBJ2-6, with 15 bases lining up with TRBD2. CDR1 and CDR2 (germline): SGDLS, YYNGEE. This CDR3 contains 21 residues. J lost 3 bases, V lost 0 bases, and 10 bases had no gene match. The CDR3 spells CASSVDPLGTSGGRGANVLTF. The CDR3 DNA is TGTGCCAGCAGCGTAGATCCCCTAGGGACTAGCGGGGGGCGTGGGGCCAACGTCCTGACTTTC.

The count of this clone is one. The gene calls are TRBV2 and TRBJ2-2, with TRBD2 matching 12 bases. The CDR3 length is 18 residues. V was clipped by 7 bases and J by 1 base; unmatched bases: 10. In germline, CDR1 is SNHLY, CDR2 FYNNEI. This CDR3 is CASNKASGGARNTGELFF. CDR3 DNA: TGTGCCAGCAATAAGGCTAGCGGGGGGGCCCGGAACACCGGGGAGCTGTTTTTT.